The TCR beta chain under discussion was sequenced for a study of cytomegalovirus exposure and HLA in healthy donors. PCR primers comprised 60 Vbeta and 13 Jbeta primers. In the study's own analysis: Roughly 11 million shared chains were among about 80 million unique TCR beta chains counted in a later analysis. Only in-frame clones appear in the TCRdb table, and some are missing; sequencing was by immunoSEQ multiplex PCR. That table gives V, J and clone size, and the DNA gave D and trimming. The sample contains approximately 100,000 clones, 76% of which appear only once. In germline, CDR1 is SGHNT, CDR2 YYREEE (reference sequence). The ends lost 0 bases at V and 6 bases at J; junction bases unmatched: 11. The CDR3 is 17 residues long. Study observations and caveats: In the analysis, some V segments, TRBV6-2 and TRBV6-3 included, were excluded as indistinguishable. There were a few CMV-associated chains whose specificity for CMV antigens was confirmed in vitro. There were 150 to 200 TCR beta chains listed as cytomegalovirus-associated.

About this clone itself: Its antigen is currently unknown.

The origin of this receptor is a woman aged 40 to 55 in good health and CMV-seropositive. The V call is TRBV5-4, the J call TRBJ2-3; 9 bases align to TRBD2. The sample taken for sequencing was PBMCs. The CDR3 sequence: CASSLGGQRGAGDTQYF. The CDR3 nucleotides read TGTGCCAGCAGCTTGGGCGGGCAGCGGGGGGCCGGGGATACGCAGTATTTT.